This TCR beta chain stems from a study of post-analysis software for immune sequencing data. Study background: Some patients lacked subtype; others had relapsing-remitting, secondary progressive or progressive-relapsing disease.

Whole-study findings and limits: For normalized Chao1 diversity, multiple sclerosis patients scored significantly lower than controls did. TRBV5-6, TRBV5-1 and TRBV20-1 belonged to a set of roughly 5 TRBV segments that were more frequent in patients than controls.

A word on this clonotype: Its specificity is not known.

This CDR3 is built from 16 residues. CDR1 and CDR2 from the germline V gene are DFQATT and SNEGSKA (reference sequence). The ends lost 4 bases at V and 0 bases at J; junction bases unmatched: 8. Unique molecular identifiers were present in the TCR beta cDNA libraries. When roughly 0.9 to 10 million T cells were used, they gave approximately 450,000 cDNA molecules. TCRdb fed the PCR reads into MiXCR, producing one record per CDR3 protein. The table has around 710,000 distinct CDR3 sequences, about 43% seen once. The specimen sequenced was blood. The clonotype was recovered from a girl aged 5 to 17 with multiple sclerosis. This sequence joins TRBV20-1 and TRBJ2-7; 11 positions agree with TRBD2. The CDR3 bases are TGCAGTGCTACAGCTCTAGCGGGGGGACTCTCCTACGAGCAGTACTTC. It specifies CSATALAGGLSYEQYF.